What follows are 9 T cell receptor beta chains derived from one specimen sequenced in a study of blood T cell repertoires in COVID-19. Sequencing used immunoSEQ multiplex PCR; TCRdb keeps in-frame clones, though not all of them. The sample contains 120,000 to 150,000 clones, more than 75% of which appear only once. Sequenced input: peripheral blood. The receptors were gathered from a man aged 55 to 70 with acute or convalescent COVID-19.

V and J are TRBV6-5 and TRBJ2-3; the match to TRBD2 covers 9 bases. Unmatched junction bases numbered 3, after V lost 0 bases and J lost 2 bases. The germline V gene encodes CDR1 MNHEY and CDR2 SVGAGI. CDR3 length: 16 residues. This CDR3 is CASSYSTSGPTDTQYF. CDR3 sequence (DNA): TGTGCCAGCAGTTACTCGACTAGCGGACCCACAGATACGCAGTATTTT.

The chain carries TRBV6-5 and TRBJ1-5, with D maybe TRBD1 (5 bases). Per the germline V gene, CDR1 is MNHEY and CDR2 is SVGAGI. CDR3 length: 14 amino acids. The germline V and J ends were trimmed by 6 bases and 2 bases, with 11 bases remaining between them. The CDR3 sequence: CASRDTVGNQPQHF. The DNA for the CDR3 is TGTGCCAGCAGGGACACGGTGGGCAATCAGCCCCAGCATTTT.

V is TRBV3-1 (or the pseudogene TRBV3-2) and J is TRBJ2-1; D may be TRBD1 (5 bases). The germline V gene has CDR1 LGHDT and CDR2 YNNKEL (reference sequence). This CDR3 region has 15 residues. Trimming left V 0 bases short and J 6 bases short, with 12 bases between. The CDR3 DNA reads as TGTGCCAGCAGCCAAGAAGCCAGCCAGGGCAATGAGCAGTTCTTC. Protein product: CASSQEASQGNEQFF.

The chain is built from TRBV6-5 and TRBJ2-2, with TRBD2 identical over 7 bases. Germline CDR1 is MNHEY and CDR2 is SVGAGI. V lost 6 bases to trimming and J lost 0 bases; unmatched junction nucleotides: 4. The CDR3 is 15 amino acids. The CDR3 sequence: CASRRDYTNTGELFF. The CDR3 DNA follows: TGTGCCAGCAGGCGGGACTACACGAACACCGGGGAGCTGTTTTTT.

The chain couples TRBV11-2 to TRBJ2-2; D uncertain. Germline-derived CDR1 and CDR2 are SGHAT and FQNNGV. The CDR3 length is 13 residues. Trimming removed 5 bases at V and 5 bases at J, with 9 bases between. CDR3: CASSRQLTGELFF. The CDR3 coding sequence is TGTGCCAGCAGCAGACAACTTACCGGGGAGCTGTTTTTT.

The chain carries TRBV2 and TRBJ2-5; 16 nucleotides align to TRBD2. V lost 7 bases, J lost 5 bases, and 4 bases stayed unmatched. The CDR3 runs 15 residues. CDR1 and CDR2 (germline): SNHLY, FYNNEI. The CDR3: CASIPGLAGGETQYF. In nucleotides, the CDR3 is TGTGCCAGCATTCCGGGACTAGCGGGGGGGGAGACCCAGTACTTC.

In this sample, this clone turned up a few times. The CDR3: CASSQGLRAGDTDTQYF. CDR3 DNA: TGCGCCAGCAGCCAAGGCCTGAGAGCGGGAGACACAGATACGCAGTATTTT. The chain is built from TRBV4-1 and TRBJ2-3; 8 nucleotides align to TRBD2. There are 17 residues in the CDR3. The V segment lost 1 base and the J segment 2 bases; nucleotides outside the gene matches: 8. CDR1 and CDR2 from the germline V gene are MGHRA and YSYEKL.

CDR3 loop: CASSPDRGGGRYGYTF. The CDR3 DNA reads as TGTGCCAGCAGCCCGGACAGGGGAGGAGGGAGGTATGGCTACACCTTC. The chain recombines TRBV5-5 with TRBJ1-2; 9 nucleotides match TRBD1. Germline V gene data show CDR1 as SGHKS and CDR2 as YYEKEE (reference sequence). This CDR3 has 16 amino acids. V gave up 4 bases and J gave up 5 bases; unmatched junction bases: 12.

The chain employs TRBV5-1 and TRBJ2-5; 12 bases are shared with TRBD1. Germline CDR1 reads SGHRS; CDR2 reads YFSETQ. The junction had 6 bases not matched to a gene; V was cut back by 4 bases and J by 5 bases. This CDR3 is 15 amino acids long. The CDR3 bases are TGCGCCAGCAGCCCGGGACAGGGGGCGCGGGAGACCCAGTACTTC. Amino acids: CASSPGQGARETQYF.